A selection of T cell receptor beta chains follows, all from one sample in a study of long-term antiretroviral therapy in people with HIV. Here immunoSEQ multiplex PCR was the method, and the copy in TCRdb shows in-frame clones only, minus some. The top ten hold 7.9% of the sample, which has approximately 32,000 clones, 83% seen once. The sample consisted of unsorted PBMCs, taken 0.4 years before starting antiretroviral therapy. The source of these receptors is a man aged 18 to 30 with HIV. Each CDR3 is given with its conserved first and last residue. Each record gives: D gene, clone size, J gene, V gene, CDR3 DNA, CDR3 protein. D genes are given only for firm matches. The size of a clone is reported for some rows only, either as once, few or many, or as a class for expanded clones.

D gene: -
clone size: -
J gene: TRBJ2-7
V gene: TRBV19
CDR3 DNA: TGTGCCAGTAGGTCGACAGGACCCTTGGACGAGCAGTACTTC
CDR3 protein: CASRSTGPLDEQYF

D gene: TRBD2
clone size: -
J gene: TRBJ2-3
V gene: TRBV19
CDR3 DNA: TGTGCCAGTAGTACCGGGACTAGCGGTTACACAGATACGCAGTATTTT
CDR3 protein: CASSTGTSGYTDTQYF

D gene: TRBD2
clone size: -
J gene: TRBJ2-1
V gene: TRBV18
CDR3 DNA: TGTGCCAGCTCACCCGGACTAGCGGGAGGTAATGAGCAGTTCTTC
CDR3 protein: CASSPGLAGGNEQFF

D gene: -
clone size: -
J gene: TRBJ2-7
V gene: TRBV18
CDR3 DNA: TGTGCCAGCTCACCAACCACAGGGAACGTCTCCTACGAGCAGTACTTC
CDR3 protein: CASSPTTGNVSYEQYF

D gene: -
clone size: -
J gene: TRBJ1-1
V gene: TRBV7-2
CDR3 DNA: TGTGCCAGCAGCTTGGCCAGGAACACTGAAGCTTTCTTT
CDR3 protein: CASSLARNTEAFF

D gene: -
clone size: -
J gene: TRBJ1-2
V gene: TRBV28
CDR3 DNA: TGTGCCAGCAGTTTGACCCTCAGGGGTACGGGTGGCTACACCTTC
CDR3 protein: CASSLTLRGTGGYTF

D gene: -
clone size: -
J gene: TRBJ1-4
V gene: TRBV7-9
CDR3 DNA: TGTGCCAGCAGCTTAACAAGCATAAGAGAAAAACTGTTTTTT
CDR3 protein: CASSLTSIREKLFF

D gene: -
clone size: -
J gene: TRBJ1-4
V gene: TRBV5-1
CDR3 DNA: TGCGCCAGCAGCTTGGGCGGCCTGAATGAAAAACTGTTTTTT
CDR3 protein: CASSLGGLNEKLFF

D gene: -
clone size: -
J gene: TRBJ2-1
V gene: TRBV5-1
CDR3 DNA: TGCGCCAGCAGCTTGGCCTTGGGTTTCTCCTACAATGAGCAGTTCTTC
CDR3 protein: CASSLALGFSYNEQFF

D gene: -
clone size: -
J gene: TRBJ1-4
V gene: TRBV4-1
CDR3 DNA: TGCGCCAGCAGCCAAGGGGTATTGCCTAATGAAAAACTGTTTTTT
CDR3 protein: CASSQGVLPNEKLFF

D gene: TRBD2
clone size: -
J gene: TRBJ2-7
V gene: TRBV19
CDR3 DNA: TGTGCCAGTAGTATGACTAGCGGTCCCTACGAGCAGTACTTC
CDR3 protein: CASSMTSGPYEQYF

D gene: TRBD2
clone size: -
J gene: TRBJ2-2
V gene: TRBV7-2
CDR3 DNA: TGTGCCAGCAGCTTAGCCGAGCGGGGCGGGGAGCTGTTTTTT
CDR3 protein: CASSLAERGGELFF

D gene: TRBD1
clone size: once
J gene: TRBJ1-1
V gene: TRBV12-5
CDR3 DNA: TGTGCTAGTGGTCGTAAACTGGGACAGATGAACACTGAAGCTTTCTTT
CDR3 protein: CASGRKLGQMNTEAFF

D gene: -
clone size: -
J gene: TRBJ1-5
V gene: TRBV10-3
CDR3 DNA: TGTGCCATCAGTGGCTCGGGGACTCTGAATCAGCCCCAGCATTTT
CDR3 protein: CAISGSGTLNQPQHF

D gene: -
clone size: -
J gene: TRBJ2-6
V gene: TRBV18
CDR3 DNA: TGTGCCAGCTCGGAGGGCAGCCGCTCTGGGGCCAACGTCCTGACTTTC
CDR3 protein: CASSEGSRSGANVLTF

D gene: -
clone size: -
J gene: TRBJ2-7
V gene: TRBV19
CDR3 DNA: TGTGCCAGTAGTATAGGTAATCCTGACTCCTACGAGCAGTACTTC
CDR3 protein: CASSIGNPDSYEQYF

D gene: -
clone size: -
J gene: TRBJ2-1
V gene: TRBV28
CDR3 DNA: TGTGCCAGCAGTTTCAGATCGTTATCGGGGAATGAGCAGTTCTTC
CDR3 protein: CASSFRSLSGNEQFF

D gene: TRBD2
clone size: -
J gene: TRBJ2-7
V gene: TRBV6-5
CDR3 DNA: TGTGCCAGCAGGGACCTAGCGGCCCGATCCTACGAGCAGTACTTC
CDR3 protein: CASRDLAARSYEQYF

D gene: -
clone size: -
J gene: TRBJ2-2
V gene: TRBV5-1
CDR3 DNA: TGCGCCAGCACGGCAGGGGAGAACACCGGGGAGCTGTTTTTT
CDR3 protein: CASTAGENTGELFF

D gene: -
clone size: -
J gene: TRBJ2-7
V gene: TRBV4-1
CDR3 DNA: TGCGCCAGCAGCCAAGATTCATGGGGGGACACCTACGAGCAGTACTTC
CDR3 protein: CASSQDSWGDTYEQYF

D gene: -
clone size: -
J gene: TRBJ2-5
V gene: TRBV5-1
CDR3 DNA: TGCGCCAGCAGCTCCCGCGCCCTCCGGGAGACCCAGTACTTC
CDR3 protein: CASSSRALRETQYF

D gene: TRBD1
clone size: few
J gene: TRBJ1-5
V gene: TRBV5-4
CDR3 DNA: TGTGCCAGCAGTCAAGACAGGGGTAGCAATCAGCCCCAGCATTTT
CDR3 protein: CASSQDRGSNQPQHF

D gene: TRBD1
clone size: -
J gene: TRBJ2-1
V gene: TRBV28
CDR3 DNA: TGTGCCAGCAGTACAACCGGGACAGGGCGCCCCAATGAGCAGTTCTTC
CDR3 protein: CASSTTGTGRPNEQFF

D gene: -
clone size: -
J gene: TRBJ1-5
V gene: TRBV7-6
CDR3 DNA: TGTGCCAGCAGCTTAACAGGAGGACAGCCCCAGCATTTT
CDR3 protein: CASSLTGGQPQHF

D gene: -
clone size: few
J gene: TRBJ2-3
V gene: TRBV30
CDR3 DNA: TGTGCCTGGACAGCGGGCTACACAGATACGCAGTATTTT
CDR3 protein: CAWTAGYTDTQYF

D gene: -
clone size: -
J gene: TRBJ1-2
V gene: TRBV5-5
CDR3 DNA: TGTGCCAGCAGCCCGGACAGCTTAAACTATGGCTACACCTTC
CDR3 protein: CASSPDSLNYGYTF

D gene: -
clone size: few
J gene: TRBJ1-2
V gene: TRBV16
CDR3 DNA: TGTGCCAGCAGCCAATCGCCAGGGAATGGCTACACCTTC
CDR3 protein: CASSQSPGNGYTF

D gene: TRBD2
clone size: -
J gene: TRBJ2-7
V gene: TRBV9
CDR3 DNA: TGTGCCAGCAGCGTAGGGACTAGCGGAGGGAACGAGCAGTACTTC
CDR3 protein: CASSVGTSGGNEQYF

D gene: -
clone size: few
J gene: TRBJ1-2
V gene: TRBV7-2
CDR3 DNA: TGTGCCAGCAGCTTAGGGGGGGGCATGGACTATGGCTACACCTTC
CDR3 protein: CASSLGGGMDYGYTF

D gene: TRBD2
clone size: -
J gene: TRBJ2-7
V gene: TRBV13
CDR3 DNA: TGTGCCAGCAGCTCTCCCCGGCGGGGGGGGACCTACGAGCAGTACTTC
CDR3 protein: CASSSPRRGGTYEQYF

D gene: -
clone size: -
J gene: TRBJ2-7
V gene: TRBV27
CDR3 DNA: TGTGCCAGCAGTTTAAGGGGACTCTCCTACGAGCAGTACTTC
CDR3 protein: CASSLRGLSYEQYF